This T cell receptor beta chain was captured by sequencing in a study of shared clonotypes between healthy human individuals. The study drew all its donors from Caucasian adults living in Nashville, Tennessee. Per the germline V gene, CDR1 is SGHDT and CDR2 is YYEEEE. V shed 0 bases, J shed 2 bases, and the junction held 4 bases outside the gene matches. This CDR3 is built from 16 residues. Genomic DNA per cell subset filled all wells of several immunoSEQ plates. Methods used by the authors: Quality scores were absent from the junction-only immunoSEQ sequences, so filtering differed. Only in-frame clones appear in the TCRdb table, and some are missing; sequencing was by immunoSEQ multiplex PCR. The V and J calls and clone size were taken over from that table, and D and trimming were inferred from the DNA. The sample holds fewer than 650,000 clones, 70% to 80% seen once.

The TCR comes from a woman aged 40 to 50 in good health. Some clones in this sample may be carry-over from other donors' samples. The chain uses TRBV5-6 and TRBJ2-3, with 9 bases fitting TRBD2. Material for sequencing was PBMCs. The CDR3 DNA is TGTGCCAGCAGCTTGGCTCTAGCGGGATCCACAGATACGCAGTATTTT. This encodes CASSLALAGSTDTQYF.